This T cell receptor beta chain was sequenced in a study of human T cells and chemical hapten exposure. Study-level background: Scalp application of diphenylcyclopropenone was performed weekly in patients across the entire approximately 26-week study.

As to time point: patch test 2, 6 weeks after DPC sensitization. The treatment was: therapeutic diphenylcyclopropenone sensitization with weekly scalp DPC. V lost 5 bases and J 4 bases, leaving 14 bases between the germline ends. There are 14 residues in the CDR3. The germline V gene encodes CDR1 MDHEN and CDR2 SYDVKM. This clonotype was recorded many times. TCRdb passed the RACE reads through MiXCR, listing each CDR3 protein once. The data hold around 69,000 distinct CDR3 sequences, with 6.5% to 10% observed a single time. This clonotype originated in a woman aged 50 to 60 with alopecia areata. Some clones in this sample may be carry-over from other donors' samples. Sequences were derived from whole blood, sampled in connection with sensitization to the hapten diphenylcyclopropenone (DPC). The chain has TRBV28 and TRBJ1-1, with unresolved D. The CDR3 DNA reads TGTGCCAGCAGTCCGCCCCGCGCGTTCACTGAAGCTTTCTTT. Its translation is CASSPPRAFTEAFF.